One and the same sample provided the 9 T cell receptor beta chains below, sequenced in a study of T-cell reconstitution after alpha-beta-depleted transplantation in children. Researchers prepared the TCRbeta library using unique molecular identifiers, the study reports. TCRdb used MiXCR to reprocess the PCR reads, holding one entry per CDR3 protein. The data hold approximately 250,000 distinct CDR3 sequences, with under 30% observed a single time. The specimen was PBMCs, collected before TCRalphabeta/CD19-depleted stem cell transplant. These TCRs come from a girl under 10 years old with Fanconi anemia, due to receive a stem cell transplant.

This clonotype appeared a few times. This sequence joins TRBV29-1 and TRBJ2-1; 9 nucleotides match TRBD2. This CDR3 has 14 residues. The germline CDR1 and CDR2 sequences are SQVTM and ANQGSEA. The ends lost 7 bases at V and 7 bases at J; junction bases unmatched: 11. The chain's CDR3 is CSGGGAGGGNEQFF. The CDR3 DNA follows: TGCAGCGGAGGCGGAGCGGGAGGAGGGAATGAGCAGTTCTTC.

This clonotype was seen ten or more times. This chain joins TRBV20-1 and TRBJ2-5; D is unclear. With 0 bases removed from V and 6 bases from J, the gap between germline ends came to 8 bases. Germline assignment: CDR1 DFQATT and CDR2 SNEGSKA (reference sequence). The CDR3 spans 12 residues. The CDR3 DNA follows: TGCAGTGCTAGAGATCATACAAAGACCCAGTACTTC. Its translation is CSARDHTKTQYF.

This chain joins TRBV28 and TRBJ2-4, with TRBD1 matching over 9 bases. V shed 5 bases, J shed 0 bases, and the junction held 2 bases outside the gene matches. CDR1 and CDR2 (germline): MDHEN, SYDVKM. The CDR3 consists of 15 residues. As DNA, the CDR3 is TGTGCCAGCAGTCGGACAGGGGTAGCCAAAAACATTCAGTACTTC. Translation: CASSRTGVAKNIQYF.

This clonotype was picked up many times. This chain uses TRBV4-1 with TRBJ2-1; D may be TRBD2 (5 bases). Per germline, CDR1 MGHRA and CDR2 YSYEKL. V was clipped by 1 base and J by 8 bases, with 9 bases between them. The CDR3 length is 13 residues. CDR3 loop: CASSQGFGDEQFF. The CDR3 DNA reads TGCGCCAGCAGCCAAGGGTTCGGGGATGAGCAGTTCTTC.

This clonotype was counted ten times or more. The chain combines TRBV10-3 with TRBJ2-3, with D possibly TRBD2 on 6 matching bases. Germline V CDR1 and CDR2: ENHRY, SYGVKD. The CDR3 runs to 16 residues. Trimming removed 4 bases from V and 2 bases from J, with 16 bases in between. CDR3 in DNA: TGTGCCATCAGTGGTCGGGACTCCTCTTCCACAGATACGCAGTATTTT. Encoded protein: CAISGRDSSSTDTQYF.

This clonotype was counted between two and nine times. V is TRBV20-1 and J is TRBJ2-7; the D gene could be TRBD1 or TRBD2 (6 bases each). The V end was cut by 6 bases, the J end by 3 bases, with 18 bases between. The CDR3 runs to 14 residues. Germline CDR1 reads DFQATT; CDR2 reads SNEGSKA (reference sequence). In DNA form, the CDR3 reads TGCAGTGCCAACTCAAAGGGGGGATTCTACGAGCAGTACTTC. The encoded protein is CSANSKGGFYEQYF.

This clonotype was found a few times. This sequence joins TRBV29-1 and TRBJ2-5; 10 nucleotides line up with TRBD2. CDR1 and CDR2 (germline): SQVTM, ANQGSEA. Trimming removed 6 bases from V and 2 bases from J; junction bases left unmatched: 3. This CDR3 is built from 13 residues. CDR3: CSVQTSGQETQYF. DNA of the CDR3: TGCAGCGTCCAGACTAGCGGGCAAGAGACCCAGTACTTC.

This chain uses TRBV20-1 with TRBJ2-3; D is undetermined. V lost 0 bases, J lost 6 bases, and 7 bases lay in between. The CDR3 covers 12 residues. The germline gives CDR1 DFQATT, CDR2 SNEGSKA (reference sequence). Written as DNA, the CDR3 is TGCAGTGCTAGAGATTTATGGGATACGCAGTATTTT. This translates into CSARDLWDTQYF.

This clonotype was seen repeatedly, ten times or more. The rearrangement links TRBV29-1 to TRBJ2-5; D unclear. This CDR3 is 13 amino acids long. CDR1 and CDR2 (germline): SQVTM, ANQGSEA. Trimming took off 4 bases at V and 5 bases at J, with 14 bases between the two ends. The CDR3 is CSVAHLGKETQYF. CDR3 DNA: TGCAGCGTTGCCCACCTTGGAAAGGAGACCCAGTACTTC.